This T cell receptor (beta chain) came from a study of blood T cell repertoires in COVID-19. The germline V and J ends were trimmed by 0 bases and 4 bases, with 19 bases remaining between them. CDR1 is MGHRA, CDR2 YSYEKL, per germline. The CDR3 sequence is 18 residues long. In the authors' workflow: Reference gene primers were amplified, and this amplification served to estimate nucleated cell counts. TCRdb's copy holds only in-frame clones and misses some; the assay was immunoSEQ multiplex PCR. V, J and clone size are taken as reported in that table, and D and trimming were inferred from the DNA itself. The table shows nearly 110,000 clones, with roughly 88% occurring only once. This clone turned up a few times.

This rearrangement joins TRBV4-1 to TRBJ2-1; the D gene is possibly TRBD2 (6 bases). Sequenced input: peripheral blood. The origin of this receptor is a man aged 45-65 years with active or convalescent COVID-19. CDR3 sequence: CASSQEGTSFLRYNEQFF. The CDR3 nucleotides are TGCGCCAGCAGCCAAGAGGGAACTAGCTTCCTAAGATACAATGAGCAGTTCTTC.